These 9 T cell receptor beta chains share one sample of origin, sequenced in a study of cytomegalovirus exposure and HLA in healthy donors. The study ran its PCR with 60 Vbeta and 13 Jbeta primers. Measured with immunoSEQ multiplex PCR; TCRdb has only the in-frame clones, and not every one. The data hold over 55,000 clones, with around 80% observed a single time. Sequenced material: PBMCs. These receptors all come from a woman in her 30s in good health and CMV-seronegative.

The chain has TRBV2 and TRBJ2-5; 10 positions match TRBD2. Germline V gene sequence: CDR1 SNHLY, CDR2 FYNNEI. The length of the CDR3 is 15 residues. Trimming cost V 6 bases and J 2 bases; bases outside gene matches: 6. The CDR3 loop reads CASRPRTSGQETQYF. The CDR3 DNA reads as TGTGCCAGCAGACCTCGGACTAGCGGACAAGAGACCCAGTACTTC.

The chain is built from TRBV18 and TRBJ1-5, with D maybe TRBD1 (6 bases). Germline CDR1 reads KGHSH; CDR2 reads LQKENI. Trimming removed 5 bases from V and 0 bases from J, with 8 bases in between. This CDR3 spans 14 amino acids. CDR3 sequence: CASSGQRSNQPQHF. CDR3 bases: TGTGCCAGCTCAGGACAGCGTAGCAATCAGCCCCAGCATTTT.

This clone was counted a few times. The CDR3 coding sequence is TGTGCCTGGAGCCGCATAGGAGGGCAGCCCCAGCATTTT. This sequence encodes CAWSRIGGQPQHF. The J gene is TRBJ1-5, the V gene TRBV30; D is unresolved. This CDR3 contains 13 residues. CDR1 is GTSNPN, CDR2 SVGIG, per germline (reference sequence). Trimming cost V 3 bases and J 7 bases, with 13 bases left between them.

The V gene is TRBV6-1, the J gene TRBJ1-5; D is ambiguous. The CDR3 consists of 16 residues. Trimming pared 0 bases from V and 1 base from J, leaving 10 bases between. Looked up from germline, CDR1 is MNHNS and CDR2 is SASEGT. CDR3 loop: CASSEAFTLSNQPQHF. CDR3 nucleotide sequence: TGTGCCAGCAGTGAAGCGTTCACTTTGAGCAATCAGCCCCAGCATTTT.

This rearrangement joins TRBV18 to TRBJ2-4; TRBD1 might be the D (6 bases). The CDR3 loop spans 14 amino acids. Germline CDR1 KGHSH, CDR2 LQKENI. Trimming took 3 bases from V and 8 from J, leaving 14 bases between them. This CDR3 reads CASSPTQGEDIQYF. DNA for the CDR3: TGTGCCAGCTCACCTACACAGGGTGAAGACATTCAGTACTTC.

J is TRBJ1-1 and V is TRBV29-1, with unresolved D. The V end was cut by 0 bases, the J end by 3 bases, with 5 bases between. This CDR3 has 12 residues. The germline CDR1 and CDR2 sequences are SQVTM and ANQGSEA. DNA of the CDR3: TGCAGCGTTGAAGACGCGGACACTGAAGCTTTCTTT. Amino acid sequence: CSVEDADTEAFF.

The table lists this clone with a few counts. The chain recombines TRBV2 with TRBJ1-5; D ambiguous. V was clipped by 0 bases and J by 5 bases, with 8 bases between them. CDR1 and CDR2 from the germline V gene are SNHLY and FYNNEI. There are 14 residues in the CDR3. The CDR3 DNA sequence: TGTGCCAGCAGTGAAGCGTCTGGGCATCAGCCCCAGCATTTT. It yields the protein CASSEASGHQPQHF.

The rearrangement joins TRBV5-6 to TRBJ2-7, with D uncertain. Trimming cost V 4 bases and J 7 bases, with 15 bases left between them. The CDR3 extends over 13 amino acids. Germline V gives CDR1 SGHDT, CDR2 YYEEEE. CDR3 protein: CASSTWARQEQYF. The DNA for the CDR3 is TGTGCCAGCAGCACCTGGGCCCGACAAGAGCAGTACTTC.

This clone has more than one count but fewer than ten. The V and J genes are TRBV2 and TRBJ1-2; TRBD1 is a possible D gene (6 bases). CDR3 length: 12 residues. Germline CDR1 SNHLY, CDR2 FYNNEI. The ends were cut back, 5 bases at V and 6 bases at J, with 10 bases in the middle. DNA for the CDR3: TGTGCCAGCAGTCCTCAGGGGAATGGCTACACCTTC. It encodes CASSPQGNGYTF. Full variable domain (missing parts from reference TRBV2 and TRBJ1-2): EPEVTQTPSHQVTQMGQEVILRCVPISNHLYFYWYRQILGQKVEFLVSFYNNEISEKSEIFDDQFSVERPDGSNFTLKIRSTKLEDSAMYFCASSPQGNGYTFGSGTRLTVV.